This TCR beta chain was captured by sequencing in a study of blood T cell repertoires in COVID-19. In the study overall: Acute and convalescent COVID-19 specimens originated in the United States, Italy and Spain. From T cells, B-cell-depleted T cells, or PBMCs came the material, which was cDNA or gDNA.

This clone was seen only once. Other DNA sequences in the sample encode the same CDR3. Profiling relied on immunoSEQ multiplex PCR, and the TCRdb table lists in-frame clones only, not all of them. Counted here are a few hundred thousand clones, 87% occurring once; the ten biggest clones make up about 9.8%. Recruitment covered about 25 US areas and drew participants whose ages spanned 18 to 89 years. The CDR3 is 15 amino acids. With V trimmed by 1 base and J by 1 base, 3 bases remained unmatched. In germline, CDR1 is MGHRA, CDR2 YSYEKL. Sequenced sample: PBMCs or T cells enriched from blood (not recorded which). V and J are TRBV4-1 and TRBJ1-1; 7 positions agree with TRBD1. The source is a woman in her late teens or twenties who had recovered from COVID-19. DNA for the CDR3: TGCGCCAGCAGCCAAGGACAGGGCCGGAACACTGAAGCTTTCTTT. It codes for CASSQGQGRNTEAFF.